This T cell receptor beta chain was sequenced for a study of shared clonotypes between healthy human individuals. Study results and caveats: Clonotype sharing across four donors was observed for around 5% of naive CD4 clonotypes. Among donors, clonotype sharing was expected to be affected by sequencing depth.

Note on this clone: The antigen is not known.

Assay runs were performed at deep level. This table comes from immunoSEQ multiplex PCR, and its TCRdb copy is limited to in-frame clones, with some not included. The sample yields approximately 95,000 clones, roughly two thirds seen once. Germline V lookup: CDR1 SGHTA, CDR2 FQGNSA. Trimming at V came to 6 bases and at J to 1 base, leaving 5 bases not matched to a gene. The CDR3 runs 15 residues. This chain uses TRBV7-2 with TRBJ2-2, with 7 bases that match TRBD1. The sequenced sample was memory CD8+ T cells sorted from blood. Stated subset: CD45RO+ cells pooled with CCR7-negative TemRA cells. The clonotype comes from a young man in good health. The CDR3 DNA reads as TGTGCCAGCAGTCGGGACAGAGTGAACACCGGGGAGCTGTTTTTT. The encoded protein is CASSRDRVNTGELFF.